The 25 T cell receptor beta chains presented below share a single source sample, sequenced in a study of T cell responses to AZD1222 COVID-19 vaccine. Generated by immunoSEQ multiplex PCR, the TCRdb table keeps only in-frame clones and is missing some. The data hold 170,000 or so clones, with around 93% observed a single time. This material consisted of peripheral blood, taken 28 days after the second dose of the MenACWY control vaccine. All receptors come from an adult who received the MenACWY meningococcal vaccine as a control.

This sequence joins TRBV6-2 or TRBV6-3 and TRBJ2-7; no definite D call. Trimming took 2 bases from V and 6 from J, leaving 11 bases between them. Germline lookup yields CDR1 MNHEY and CDR2 SVGEGT. This CDR3 comprises 13 residues. In nucleotides, the CDR3 is TGTGCCAGCAGTTACGTTGGCTCCAGCGAGCAGTACTTC. It encodes CASSYVGSSEQYF.

The V and J genes are TRBV30 and TRBJ1-5; D is possibly TRBD1 (5 bases). Looked up from germline, CDR1 is GTSNPN and CDR2 is SVGIG (reference sequence). The V end was cut by 0 bases, the J end by 3 bases, with 6 bases between. CDR3 length equals 13 residues. For the CDR3, the DNA is TGTGCCTGGAGTGTACAGGACAATCAGCCCCAGCATTTT. This codes for CAWSVQDNQPQHF.

The rearrangement joins TRBV2 to TRBJ1-5; 8 nucleotides agree with TRBD1. V lost 6 bases and J lost 4; bases outside the gene matches: 5. This CDR3 contains 14 residues. Germline V gives CDR1 SNHLY, CDR2 FYNNEI. Written as DNA, the CDR3 is TGTGCCAGCAGCCGGACAGGGCTTAATCAGCCCCAGCATTTT. It specifies CASSRTGLNQPQHF.

This chain uses TRBV27 with TRBJ2-7; weak D call: TRBD2 (7 bases). V lost 7 bases and J lost 5, with 18 bases in between. The germline gives CDR1 MNHEY, CDR2 SMNVEV (reference sequence). The CDR3 consists of 14 residues. CDR3 DNA sequence: TGTGCCAGCACCGCACGTGGGGGGGCCCACGAGCAGTACTTC. Residues: CASTARGGAHEQYF.

V usage is TRBV6-2 or TRBV6-3 and J usage is TRBJ2-1; unclear D gene. CDR3 size: 11 residues. The V and J ends lost 5 bases and 7 bases respectively, with 6 bases between them. In germline, CDR1 is MNHEY, CDR2 SVGEGT. The CDR3 region is CASSPYNEQFF. The CDR3, as DNA: TGTGCCAGCAGTCCGTATAATGAGCAGTTCTTC.

This chain links TRBV5-5 with TRBJ2-2, with D possibly being TRBD1 (5 bases). Germline CDR1 reads SGHKS; CDR2 reads YYEKEE (reference sequence). CDR3 length: 15 residues. The V and J ends lost 0 bases and 5 bases respectively, with 11 bases between them. The CDR3 nucleotides read TGTGCCAGCAGCTTGGAGGGGCTGTTAACCGGGGAGCTGTTTTTT. Its protein product is CASSLEGLLTGELFF.

The CDR3 nucleotides are TGTGCCAGCAGCCCCCGGTTGGACGGAAAACTGTTTTTT. Its protein is CASSPRLDGKLFF. The V call is TRBV6-5, the J call TRBJ1-4; no clear D gene. Germline V gives CDR1 MNHEY, CDR2 SVGAGI. The CDR3 is 13 amino acids. V was cut by 6 bases and J by 10 bases, with 15 bases left in between.

The chain combines TRBV5-6 with TRBJ1-6; 10 bases match TRBD1. Germline lookup yields CDR1 SGHDT and CDR2 YYEEEE. Unmatched junction bases numbered 11, after V lost 3 bases and J lost 8 bases. The CDR3 totals 17 residues. CDR3 DNA: TGTGCCAGCAGCTCCATTCTCATGACAGGGGGCTATTCACCCCTCCACTTT. This gives the protein CASSSILMTGGYSPLHF.

The CDR3 loop reads CASSLLLSGYSNQPQHF. The CDR3 DNA follows: TGTGCCAGCAGTTTACTACTGTCAGGGTATAGCAATCAGCCCCAGCATTTT. The gene calls are TRBV28 and TRBJ1-5; maybe TRBD1 (5 bases). CDR3 length: 17 amino acids. The V end lost 2 bases, the J end lost 0 bases, and 14 bases lay between the germline ends. Germline V CDR1 and CDR2: MDHEN, SYDVKM.

This clone was seen only once. The chain recombines TRBV20-1 with TRBJ1-1; TRBD1 matches at 7 bases. Germline V gene data show CDR1 as DFQATT and CDR2 as SNEGSKA (reference sequence). With V trimmed by 6 bases and J by 10 bases, 8 bases remained unmatched. The CDR3 spans 11 residues. The CDR3 loop reads CSAGLDRRAFF. CDR3 sequence (DNA): TGCAGTGCCGGTCTGGACAGGCGAGCTTTCTTT.

This sequence joins TRBV7-9 and TRBJ1-2; maybe TRBD1 (5 bases). CDR3 length: 15 residues. Trimming took 0 bases from V and 7 from J, leaving 15 bases between them. CDR1 and CDR2 (germline): SEHNR, FQNEAQ (reference sequence). The CDR3 protein is CASSLANQGAGGYTF. The CDR3 bases are TGTGCCAGCAGCTTAGCGAATCAGGGCGCAGGTGGCTACACCTTC.

J is TRBJ1-5 and V is TRBV19; 9 bases align to TRBD1. V dropped 7 bases and J dropped 0; count of bases not matched to a gene: 7. CDR1 and CDR2 (germline): LNHDA, SQIVND (reference sequence). The CDR3 runs to 16 residues. CDR3: CASTPGQGFSNQPQHF. The DNA of the CDR3 is TGTGCCAGTACACCGGGACAGGGATTTAGCAATCAGCCCCAGCATTTT.

J is TRBJ1-1 and V is TRBV12-3 or TRBV12-4; D uncertain. This CDR3 is 13 amino acids long. V was pared by 3 bases and J by 4 bases, with 9 bases between. CDR3 nucleotide sequence: TGTGCCAGCAGTTTGGAAAGGCTCACTGAAGCTTTCTTT. Its translation: CASSLERLTEAFF.

The chain couples TRBV28 to TRBJ1-4, with 10 bases aligning to TRBD1. Germline-derived CDR1 and CDR2 are MDHEN and SYDVKM. V lost 8 bases to trimming and J lost 7 bases; unmatched junction nucleotides: 4. This CDR3 contains 13 residues. CDR3 DNA: TGTGCCAGCCACCGGGACAGGGGTGAAAAACTGTTTTTT. Its translation is CASHRDRGEKLFF.

The genes are TRBV5-5 and TRBJ1-5, with 7 bases aligning to TRBD1. There are 14 residues in the CDR3. CDR1 and CDR2 from the germline V gene are SGHKS and YYEKEE (reference sequence). The ends lost 4 bases at V and 6 bases at J; junction bases unmatched: 7. As DNA, the CDR3 is TGTGCCAGCAGCATCACAGGGGCCGGTCAGCCCCAGCATTTT. This gives the protein CASSITGAGQPQHF.

The chain is built from TRBV24-1 and TRBJ2-7; no clear D gene. Germline CDR1 is KGHDR and CDR2 is SFDVKD. Deletions cut 4 bases from V and 8 bases from J, with 17 bases between. The CDR3 covers 14 residues. The CDR3 DNA follows: TGTGCCACCAGTGAATACCTCGACCGGGTCCAGCAGTACTTC. It codes for CATSEYLDRVQQYF.

J is TRBJ2-7 and V is TRBV9; no firm D call. Trimming took 7 bases from V and 5 from J, leaving 1 base between them. CDR3 length: 8 amino acids. CDR1 and CDR2 (germline): SGDLS, YYNGEE. The CDR3 nucleotides read TGTGCCAGCCACGAGCAGTACTTC. Protein sequence: CASHEQYF.

This clone occurred once. The chain couples TRBV3-1 (or the pseudogene TRBV3-2) to TRBJ1-6; tentatively, D is TRBD1 (6 bases). V shed 4 bases and J shed 7 bases, with 11 bases lying between them. The germline gives CDR1 LGHDT, CDR2 YNNKEL (reference sequence). This CDR3 is built from 14 residues. The CDR3 spells CASSLGGGNSPLHF. In DNA form, the CDR3 reads TGTGCCAGCAGCCTGGGAGGGGGGAATTCACCCCTCCACTTT.

This clone was counted once. This rearrangement joins TRBV27 to TRBJ1-2; TRBD1 agrees at 7 bases. The CDR3 runs to 16 residues. The V gene end was trimmed by 3 bases and the J gene end by 8 bases; junction bases not matched to a gene: 15. CDR1 and CDR2 (germline): MNHEY, SMNVEV (reference sequence). The CDR3 DNA reads as TGTGCCAGCAGTTTCTCGACAGGGCGCGGGTTAAGGGGCTACACCTTC. As protein: CASSFSTGRGLRGYTF.

The chain uses TRBV4-2 and TRBJ2-2, with D perhaps matching TRBD2 (5 bases). Germline CDR1 is LGHNA and CDR2 is YNFKEQ. This CDR3 is 16 amino acids long. V lost 1 base to trimming and J lost 5 bases, with 14 bases between them. CDR3 sequence: CASSQVSRESTGELFF. DNA of the CDR3: TGTGCCAGCAGCCAAGTTTCGAGGGAAAGTACCGGGGAGCTGTTTTTT.

This chain joins TRBV28 and TRBJ1-1; D unresolved. Germline CDR1 is MDHEN and CDR2 is SYDVKM. The CDR3 has 15 residues. Deletions cut 2 bases from V and 5 bases from J, with 15 bases between. Here the CDR3 reads CASSLGSGWNTEAFF. The CDR3 nucleotides are TGTGCCAGCAGTTTAGGGTCGGGATGGAATACTGAAGCTTTCTTT.

The gene calls are TRBV2 and TRBJ2-2; D unclear. The V gene lost 4 bases and the J gene lost 0 bases, with 12 bases spanning the gap. This CDR3 has 16 residues. Per the germline V gene, CDR1 is SNHLY and CDR2 is FYNNEI. CDR3 DNA sequence: TGTGCCAGCAGTGTGACACCCCCTCCGAACACCGGGGAGCTGTTTTTT. Translated, it gives CASSVTPPPNTGELFF. Together with reference TRBV2 and TRBJ2-2, the CDR3 gives the full variable domain: EPEVTQTPSHQVTQMGQEVILRCVPISNHLYFYWYRQILGQKVEFLVSFYNNEISEKSEIFDDQFSVERPDGSNFTLKIRSTKLEDSAMYFCASSVTPPPNTGELFFGEGSRLTVL.

As concerns this clone: Relative to the germline gene, one junction end is altered; a read error may explain this. The rearrangement joins TRBV19 to TRBJ1-1; possibly TRBD1 for D (6 bases). This CDR3 is 14 amino acids long. Germline assignment: CDR1 LNHDA and CDR2 SQIVND (reference sequence). The CDR3 here is CACSRGGGGTEAFF. The CDR3 nucleotides are TGTGCCTGTAGCCGTGGGGGAGGGGGCACTGAAGCTTTCTTT.

The chain is built from TRBV6-5 and TRBJ1-2; 11 positions match TRBD1. J was trimmed by 8 bases and V by 6 bases; bases with no gene match: 8. Germline assignment: CDR1 MNHEY and CDR2 SVGAGI. The CDR3 consists of 14 residues. Here the CDR3 DNA reads TGTGCCAGCAGCCCCGGGACAGGGGGACCCGGCTACACCTTC. Encoded protein: CASSPGTGGPGYTF.

The rearrangement uses TRBV18 and TRBJ1-1; no clear D gene. Trimming took off 8 bases at V and 5 bases at J, with 15 bases between the two ends. The CDR3 sequence is 13 residues long. CDR1 is KGHSH and CDR2 is LQKENI in the germline V gene. CDR3 loop: CASAGGVGTEAFF. The CDR3, as DNA: TGTGCCAGCGCGGGTGGGGTTGGTACTGAAGCTTTCTTT.